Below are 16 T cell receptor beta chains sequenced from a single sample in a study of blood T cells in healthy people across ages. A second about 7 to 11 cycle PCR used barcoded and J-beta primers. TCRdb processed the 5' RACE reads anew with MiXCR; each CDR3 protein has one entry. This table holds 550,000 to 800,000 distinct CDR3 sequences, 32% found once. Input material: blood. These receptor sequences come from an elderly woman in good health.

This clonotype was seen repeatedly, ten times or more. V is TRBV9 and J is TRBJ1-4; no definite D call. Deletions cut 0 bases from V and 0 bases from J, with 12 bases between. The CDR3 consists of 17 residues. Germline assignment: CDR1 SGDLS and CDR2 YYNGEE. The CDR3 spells CASSVDWTATTNEKLFF. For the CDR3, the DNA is TGTGCCAGCAGCGTAGACTGGACGGCGACAACTAATGAAAAACTGTTTTTT.

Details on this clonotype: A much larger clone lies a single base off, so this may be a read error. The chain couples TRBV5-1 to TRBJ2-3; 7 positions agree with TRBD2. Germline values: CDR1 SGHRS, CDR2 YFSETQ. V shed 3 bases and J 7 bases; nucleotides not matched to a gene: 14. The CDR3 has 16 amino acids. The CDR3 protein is CASSSRRGFGRNTQYF. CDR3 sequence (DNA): TGCGCCAGCAGCTCACGGCGAGGATTCGGGAGGAATACGCAGTATTTT.

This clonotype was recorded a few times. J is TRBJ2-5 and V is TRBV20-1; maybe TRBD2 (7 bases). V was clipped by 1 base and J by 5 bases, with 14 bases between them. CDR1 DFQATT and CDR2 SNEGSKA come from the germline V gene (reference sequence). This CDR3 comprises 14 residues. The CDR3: CSARGGGQHETQYF. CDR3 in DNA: TGCAGTGCTAGAGGGGGGGGGCAACACGAGACCCAGTACTTC.

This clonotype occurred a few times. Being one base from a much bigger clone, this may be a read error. The CDR3 protein is CASSQASGGADIQYF. The CDR3, as DNA: TGTGCCAGCAGCCAAGCTAGCGGGGGGGCAGACATTCAGTACTTC. This chain links TRBV3-1 with TRBJ2-4, with 12 bases fitting TRBD2. Germline-derived CDR1 and CDR2 are LGHDT and YNNKEL (reference sequence). This CDR3 spans 15 amino acids. Germline trimming cut 1 base from V and 8 bases from J; bases unmatched to any gene: 3.

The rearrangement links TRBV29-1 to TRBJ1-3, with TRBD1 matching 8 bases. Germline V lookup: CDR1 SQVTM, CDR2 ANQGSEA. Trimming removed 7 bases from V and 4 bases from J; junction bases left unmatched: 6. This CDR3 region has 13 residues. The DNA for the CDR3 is TGCAGCGGACAGGGGACAAGGGGAAACACCATATATTTT. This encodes CSGQGTRGNTIYF.

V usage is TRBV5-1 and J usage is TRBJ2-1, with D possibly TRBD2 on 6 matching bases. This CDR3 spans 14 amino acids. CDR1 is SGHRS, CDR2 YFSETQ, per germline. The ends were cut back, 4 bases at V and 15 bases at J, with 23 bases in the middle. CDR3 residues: CASSERTGASPWFF. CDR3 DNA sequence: TGCGCCAGCAGCGAAAGAACGGGAGCCAGCCCTTGGTTCTTC.

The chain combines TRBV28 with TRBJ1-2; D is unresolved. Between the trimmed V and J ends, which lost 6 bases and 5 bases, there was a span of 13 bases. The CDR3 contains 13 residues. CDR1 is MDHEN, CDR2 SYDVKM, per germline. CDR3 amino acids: CASSENSRYGYTF. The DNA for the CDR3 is TGTGCCAGCAGCGAAAACTCCCGATATGGCTACACCTTC.

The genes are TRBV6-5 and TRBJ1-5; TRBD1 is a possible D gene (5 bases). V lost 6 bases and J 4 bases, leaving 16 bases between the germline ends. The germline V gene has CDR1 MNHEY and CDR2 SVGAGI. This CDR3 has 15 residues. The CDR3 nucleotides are TGTGCCAGCAGCCTCTCGAGGGGCTCGAATCAGCCCCAGCATTTT. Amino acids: CASSLSRGSNQPQHF.

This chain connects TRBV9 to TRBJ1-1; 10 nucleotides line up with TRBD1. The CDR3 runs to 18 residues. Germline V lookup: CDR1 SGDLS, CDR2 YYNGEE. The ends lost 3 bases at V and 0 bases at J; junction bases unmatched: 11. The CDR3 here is CASSAPGTGAVLNTEAFF. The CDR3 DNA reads TGTGCCAGCAGCGCCCCCGGGACAGGGGCTGTATTGAACACTGAAGCTTTCTTT.

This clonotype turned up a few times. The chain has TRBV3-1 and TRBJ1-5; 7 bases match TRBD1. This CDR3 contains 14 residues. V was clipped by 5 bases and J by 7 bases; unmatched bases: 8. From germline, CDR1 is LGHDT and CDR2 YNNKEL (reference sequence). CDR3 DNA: TGTGCCAGCAGCGACAACAGGGGTTTACAGCCCCAGCATTTT. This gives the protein CASSDNRGLQPQHF.

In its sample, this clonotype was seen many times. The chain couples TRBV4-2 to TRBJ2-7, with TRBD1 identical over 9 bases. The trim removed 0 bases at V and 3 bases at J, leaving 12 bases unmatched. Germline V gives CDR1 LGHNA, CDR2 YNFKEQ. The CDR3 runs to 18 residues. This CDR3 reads CASSQDAPTTGGFYEQYF. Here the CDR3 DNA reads TGTGCCAGCAGCCAAGATGCGCCTACGACAGGGGGGTTCTACGAGCAGTACTTC.

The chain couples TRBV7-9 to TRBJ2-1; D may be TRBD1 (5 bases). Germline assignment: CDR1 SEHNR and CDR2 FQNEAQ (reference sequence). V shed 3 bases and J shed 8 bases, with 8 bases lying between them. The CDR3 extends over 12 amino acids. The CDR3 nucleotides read TGTGCCAGCAGCTTTGTCAGGGATGAGCAGTTCTTC. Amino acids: CASSFVRDEQFF.

The CDR3 bases are TGTGCCAGCAGTTATTCGTGGCAGAGCTCCTACGAGCAGTACTTC. It is translated as CASSYSWQSSYEQYF. The rearrangement uses TRBV27 and TRBJ2-7; the D is unclear. The length of the CDR3 is 15 residues. V was shortened by 4 bases and J by 0 bases, with 13 bases between the two germline ends. Germline V gives CDR1 MNHEY, CDR2 SMNVEV (reference sequence).

This chain's CDR3 is CATSGEAGHGQFF. CDR3 nucleotides: TGTGCCACCTCTGGTGAAGCGGGACACGGGCAGTTCTTC. This sequence joins TRBV6-4 and TRBJ2-1; a weak D match, TRBD2 (7 bases). The length of the CDR3 is 13 residues. V was cut by 10 bases and J by 12 bases, with 22 bases left in between. The germline CDR1 and CDR2 sequences are MRHNA and SNTAGT.

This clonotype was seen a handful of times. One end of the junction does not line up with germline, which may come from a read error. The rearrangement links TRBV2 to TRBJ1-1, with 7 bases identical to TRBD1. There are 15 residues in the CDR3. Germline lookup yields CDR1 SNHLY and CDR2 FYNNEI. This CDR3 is CASSSRDRANAEAFF. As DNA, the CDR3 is TGTGCCAGCAGCTCAAGAGACAGGGCGAACGCTGAAGCTTTCTTT.

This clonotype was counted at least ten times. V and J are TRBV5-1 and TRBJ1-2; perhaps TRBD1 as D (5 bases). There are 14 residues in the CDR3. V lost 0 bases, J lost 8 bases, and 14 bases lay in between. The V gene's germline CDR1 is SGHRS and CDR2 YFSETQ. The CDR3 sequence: CASSLAQGSGGYTF. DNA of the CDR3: TGCGCCAGCAGCTTGGCCCAGGGATCGGGCGGCTACACCTTC.